This is a list of T cell receptor beta chains from one sample in a study of T cells in Graves' hyperthyroidism and ophthalmopathy. In TCRdb, the multiplex PCR reads were re-called with MiXCR into one record per CDR3 protein. The table lists about 400,000 distinct CDR3 sequences, over 11% of them singletons. Sequenced sample: blood. These TCRs come from a man in his forties or fifties with Graves' ophthalmopathy. The CDR3 runs from the conserved cysteine through the conserved F or W. D genes are given only for firm matches. Where a row states a size, it is once, few, many or the class of an expanded clone; other rows omit it.

CDR3nt	CDR3aa	v_gene	j_gene	d_gene	len	abundance
TGCAGCGTTAACCGGGACACAAACTACGAGCAGTACTTC	CSVNRDTNYEQYF	TRBV29-1	TRBJ2-7	.	13	many
TGTGCCAGCAAACCAGGGGGATACGAGCAGTACTTC	CASKPGGYEQYF	TRBV6-1	TRBJ2-7	TRBD1	12	.
TGTGCCAGCAGTCCCAAGACTAGCGGGAACCGCAATGAGCAGTTCTTC	CASSPKTSGNRNEQFF	TRBV6-1	TRBJ2-1	TRBD2	16	many
TGTGCCAGCAGGCAGGGTTCCTATGGCTACACCTTC	CASRQGSYGYTF	TRBV27	TRBJ1-2	.	12	few
TGTGCCAGTAGTATTCTAGCGGACTCCTACAATGAGCAGTTCTTC	CASSILADSYNEQFF	TRBV19	TRBJ2-1	TRBD2	15	.
TGCGCCAGCAGCCAAGAATCGATTGAAGCTAACTATGGCTACACCTTC	CASSQESIEANYGYTF	TRBV4-1	TRBJ1-2	.	16	few
TGTGCCAGCAGTTTTTCCAATACGCAGTATTTT	CASSFSNTQYF	TRBV27	TRBJ2-3	.	11	.
TGTGCCAGCAGCCGGTCAGGTCCGGGGGACTACGAGCAGTACTTC	CASSRSGPGDYEQYF	TRBV3-1	TRBJ2-7	.	15	.
TGTGCCAGCAGCCAACTACTAGCGCTCTCCTACAATGAGCAGTTCTTC	CASSQLLALSYNEQFF	TRBV4-2	TRBJ2-1	TRBD2	16	many
TGTGCCAGCAGGGAGACAGGGCGGTTCTTCACAGATACGCAGTATTTT	CASRETGRFFTDTQYF	TRBV25-1	TRBJ2-3	TRBD1	16	.
TGTGCCACCAGTGCGGGCGTGGGTTCCGGTGGCTACACCTTC	CATSAGVGSGGYTF	TRBV24-1	TRBJ1-2	.	14	.
TGTGCCACAGGAACCCCTGTGGGGGTCTCTGGGGCCAACGTCCTGACTTTC	CATGTPVGVSGANVLTF	TRBV24-1	TRBJ2-6	.	17	few
TGTGCCAGCAGTTACGGACTAGCGGGGAGGACCGGGGAGCTGTTTTTT	CASSYGLAGRTGELFF	TRBV6-5	TRBJ2-2	TRBD2	16	many
TGTGCCAGCAGTAGGACTAGCGGGAGGGGTGGTGAGCAGTTCTTC	CASSRTSGRGGEQFF	TRBV28	TRBJ2-1	TRBD2	15	many
TGTGCCAGCAGCGACGGACTCCAGCTAGCCAAAAACATTCAGTACTTC	CASSDGLQLAKNIQYF	TRBV3-1	TRBJ2-4	.	16	few
TGTGCCAGCACTAGATCGGGCACTGAAGCTTTCTTT	CASTRSGTEAFF	TRBV12-3/TRBV12-4	TRBJ1-1	.	12	few
TGTGCCAGCAGTGGGGGGGGGTACGGTCAGCCCCAGCATTTT	CASSGGGYGQPQHF	TRBV6-1	TRBJ1-5	.	14	.
TGTGCCAGCAGCTCCAATCGACGGAACTATGGCTACACCTTC	CASSSNRRNYGYTF	TRBV11-2	TRBJ1-2	.	14	many
TGTGCCAGCAGTCCGCTACCCCCTAGCGTGGCCACCGGGGAGCTGTTTTTT	CASSPLPPSVATGELFF	TRBV12-3/TRBV12-4	TRBJ2-2	.	17	.
TGTGCCTGGTCATTCGCGGGGGGCACTGAAGCTTTCTTT	CAWSFAGGTEAFF	TRBV30	TRBJ1-1	.	13	many
TGTGCCAGCAGTTTTCTCAGGAGAAACTCTGGGGCCAACGTCCTGACTTTC	CASSFLRRNSGANVLTF	TRBV28	TRBJ2-6	.	17	.
TGTGCCAGCAGTCCAGGACTTGGCCCGCTATATGGCTACACCTTC	CASSPGLGPLYGYTF	TRBV28	TRBJ1-2	.	15	many
TGTGCCAGCTCACAAGGACTAGCGGGGGTCCACGAGCAGTACTTC	CASSQGLAGVHEQYF	TRBV18	TRBJ2-7	TRBD2	15	many
TGTGCCAGCAGTGCCCGGACGGCTAACTATGGCTACACCTTC	CASSARTANYGYTF	TRBV27	TRBJ1-2	.	14	.
TGTGCCAGCAGCGGGACGGGGACGCCCTCCTACGAGCAGTACTTC	CASSGTGTPSYEQYF	TRBV11-2	TRBJ2-7	.	15	many
TGTGCCAGCAGCCCCAATCATAGCGGGAGGCGTTACGAGCAGTACTTC	CASSPNHSGRRYEQYF	TRBV11-2	TRBJ2-7	TRBD2	16	.
TGCGCCAGCAACCTAAGACGGGGTTTTTCAAACTCGGGCAATGAGCAGTTCTTC	CASNLRRGFSNSGNEQFF	TRBV4-1	TRBJ2-1	.	18	many
TGCAGTGCCCTACGGGGGGACTCTACCAACACTGAAGCTTTCTTT	CSALRGDSTNTEAFF	TRBV20-1	TRBJ1-1	.	15	many
TGTGCCAGCAGTGTGGCGCGGGGGACTTTGAACGAGCAGTACTTC	CASSVARGTLNEQYF	TRBV2	TRBJ2-7	TRBD2	15	many
TGCGCCAGCAGTGGTACAGGGCTCTATGGCTACACCTTC	CASSGTGLYGYTF	TRBV5-1	TRBJ1-2	.	13	many
TGTGCCAGCAAGTTGTCGGGGGGCGGTACCGGGGAGCTGTTTTTT	CASKLSGGGTGELFF	TRBV27	TRBJ2-2	.	15	many
TGTGCCAGCCGGCGGTCGTCATTACAACTTGAGACCCAGTACTTC	CASRRSSLQLETQYF	TRBV14	TRBJ2-5	.	15	many
TGTGCCAGCAGTGAGACAGGGGAGTGGACTGAAGCTTTCTTT	CASSETGEWTEAFF	TRBV6-1	TRBJ1-1	TRBD1	14	many
TGTGCCATTACTAGTTCCCCCTACGAGCAGTACTTC	CAITSSPYEQYF	TRBV10-3	TRBJ2-7	.	12	.
TGTGCCAGCAGCACCAGTTTGGGGACCCAGTACTTC	CASSTSLGTQYF	TRBV11-2	TRBJ2-5	.	12	many
TGTGCCAGCAGGACGGACGGGTATAATTCACCCCTCCACTTT	CASRTDGYNSPLHF	TRBV11-1	TRBJ1-6	.	14	many
TGTGCCAGCAGCCCACAGGTCCTGACAGATACGCAGTATTTT	CASSPQVLTDTQYF	TRBV9	TRBJ2-3	.	14	many
TGTGCCAGTAGTATCGGGACGCCAGGACAGCCGAACACTGAAGCTTTCTTT	CASSIGTPGQPNTEAFF	TRBV19	TRBJ1-1	.	17	.
TGTGCCACCACCTTGGGACTAGCGCTCGACGGTAGCACAGATACGCAGTATTTT	CATTLGLALDGSTDTQYF	TRBV6-1	TRBJ2-3	TRBD2	18	few
TGTGCCAGCAGACTGACAGGGGTCAATCAGCCCCAGCATTTT	CASRLTGVNQPQHF	TRBV12-3/TRBV12-4	TRBJ1-5	TRBD1	14	many
TGTGCCAGCAGTCCTCCAGGACAACAATATCAGCCCCAGCATTTT	CASSPPGQQYQPQHF	TRBV2	TRBJ1-5	.	15	many
TGCAGCGTTGTGGGGCCCGGGAGACTAGAGACCCAGTACTTC	CSVVGPGRLETQYF	TRBV29-1	TRBJ2-5	.	14	.
TGTGCCAGCAGCTTTCTTGTAGATACGCAGTATTTT	CASSFLVDTQYF	TRBV7-9	TRBJ2-3	.	12	many
TGTGCCAGCAGTGAAGAGTGGCACACCGGGGAGCTGTTTTTT	CASSEEWHTGELFF	TRBV6-9	TRBJ2-2	.	14	.
TGTGCCAGCAGACAGGGGGCATCTGGGGCCAACGTCCTGACTTTC	CASRQGASGANVLTF	TRBV27	TRBJ2-6	TRBD1	15	.
TGTGCCAGCAGCTCCCTAGCGGGAGGGAGCACAGATACGCAGTATTTT	CASSSLAGGSTDTQYF	TRBV12-3/TRBV12-4	TRBJ2-3	TRBD2	16	many
TGCAGTGCTAGAGATCAGGGGGGGCGTACTGAAGCTTTCTTT	CSARDQGGRTEAFF	TRBV20-1	TRBJ1-1	TRBD1	14	.